This T cell receptor beta chain was recorded in a study of shared clonotypes between healthy human individuals. Free of recent acute infections or vaccinations, the donors were healthy HIV-negative adults. Each donor was a Caucasian adult residing in Nashville, Tennessee. Each subset's genomic DNA was split evenly across several immunoSEQ plates. The table came from immunoSEQ multiplex PCR; TCRdb's copy has only in-frame clones and leaves some out. Of hundreds of thousands of clones listed, around 73% were seen once; the top ten hold around 1.7%. The CDR3 covers 16 residues. The junction had 13 bases not matched to a gene; V was cut back by 5 bases and J by 6 bases. Looked up from germline, CDR1 is SGHDT and CDR2 is YYEEEE.

What was sequenced was memory CD4+ T cells sorted from blood. Subset given: CD45RA-negative fraction. The receptor comes from a woman aged 25 to 45 in good health. The gene calls are TRBV5-6 and TRBJ2-2, with 7 nucleotides matching TRBD1. DNA for the CDR3: TGTGCCAGCAGTCTAGACCAGGGGGTTCGTTCCGGGGAGCTGTTTTTT. This gives the protein CASSLDQGVRSGELFF.